This TCR beta chain comes out of a study of blood T cell repertoires in COVID-19. Study as a whole: The United States, Italy and Spain supplied acute and convalescent COVID-19 samples. PBMCs, B-cell-depleted T cells, or T cells were the source of the cDNA or gDNA that made up the material.

Source study methods: It was from reference gene primer amplification that nucleated cell counts were estimated. TCRdb's table, derived via immunoSEQ multiplex PCR, lists solely in-frame clones and lacks some. Clone size and V and J calls were adopted from that table, with D and trimming inferred from the DNA. The sample carries about 70,000 clones, around 86% recorded once. The CDR3 extends over 18 amino acids. V gave up 0 bases and J gave up 0 bases, with 15 bases separating them. Germline V gene data show CDR1 as MGHRA and CDR2 as YSYEKL. The receptor was isolated from a woman younger than 35 with acute or convalescent COVID-19. Specimen: peripheral blood. The chain joins TRBV4-1 to TRBJ1-3; D unresolved. CDR3 amino acids: CASSQDGGVRDSGNTIYF. CDR3 DNA sequence: TGCGCCAGCAGCCAAGATGGTGGGGTTCGGGACTCTGGAAACACCATATATTTT.